A single T cell receptor beta chain is shown here with its context. This clone's antigen is unknown. The record has no base qualities; no much larger clone is one base away. The sample comes from a study of Graves' ophthalmopathy and Graves' hyperthyroidism (dated by TCRdb to the late 2010s). Some background on the complete study: Peripheral blood was collected at initial diagnosis, before any treatment. The study used signatures of the TCR beta repertoire to tell Graves' ophthalmopathy apart from Graves' hyperthyroidism and to predict which patients would progress to ophthalmopathy. In total, 135 blood samples were TCR-sequenced: approximately 42 ophthalmopathy, 75 hyperthyroidism and roughly 17 hyperthyroidism-to-ophthalmopathy patients. To explore V-J signatures distinguishing ophthalmopathy from hyperthyroidism, a discovery set of 100 or so patients (roughly 45 ophthalmopathy, 55 to 60 stable hyperthyroidism) was enrolled. The independent validation cohort included around 19 hyperthyroidism patients plus 17 patients who later progressed from hyperthyroidism to ophthalmopathy. In 6 or 7 hyperthyroidism patients, T-cell repertoires of thyroid tissue and blood were compared. After sampling, hyperthyroidism patients received methimazole starting at 30 mg daily, and ophthalmopathy patients received high-dose intravenous methylprednisolone. The 100 or so discovery patients were divided at random into training and test sets in a 7:3 ratio. What the work shows at the level of the full study, not this receptor alone: Ophthalmopathy was separated from stable hyperthyroidism by the 13-signature model with more than 85% sensitivity and roughly 82% specificity in cross-validation and with 80%/75% in the test set. In validation, the model predicted ophthalmopathy progression with about 71% sensitivity and roughly 72% specificity; 12 predicted patients were CT-confirmed with GO in a median of approximately 6.5 months. No statistical method was used to set the sample size in advance, and the investigators knew which group each participant was assigned to. Among expanded thyroid clonotypes with frequency above 0.001, most also showed up in blood, which suggests that blood repertoires may reflect the thyroid immune response.

After removal of 6 bases from V and 5 bases from J, the junction retains 7 bases not matched to a gene. The CDR3 runs 14 amino acids, cysteine and phenylalanine included. Only the CDR3 region is kept as DNA, spanning 42 bases read in frame from base 1. For CDR1 and CDR2, the germline V gene lists MDHEN and SYDVKM. A patient counted as having stable hyperthyroidism if there was no progression to ophthalmopathy within 18 months of follow-up. Patients with hyperthyroidism were aged 18 to 65 years, had been newly diagnosed, and had a disease duration of less than 2 months. Patients were excluded if they had other autoimmune diseases, uncontrolled infections, pregnancy or lactation. Clinical symptoms, serum thyroxine, TRAb, thyroid ultrasound and orbital computed tomography formed the basis of the diagnosis. Ficoll-Paque density gradient centrifugation was used to isolate PBMCs from around 10 ml of fresh peripheral blood. Trizol reagent was used to extract the total RNA, and its quality was then checked on an Agilent 2100 Bioanalyzer.

TCR beta CDR3 regions were amplified from RNA transcripts for repertoire sequencing. The first round of RT-PCR was done with HTBI primers and the Qiagen OneStep RT-PCR kit, and was followed by a second round of multiplex PCR, then size selection and purification. Libraries were sequenced paired-end with 100 bp reads on an Illumina HiSeq2000. The authors' pipeline ran thus. Reads were processed with SOAPnuke, discarding reads with adapters, uncalled bases, mean Phred below 15, or no exact constant-primer or identifier match. COPE v1.2.5 was used to merge the high-quality paired reads. Unique nucleotide sequences were defined as clonotypes and aligned to IMGT TRB V, D and J references using MiTCR v1.1. The analysis was limited to V-J combinations with a frequency above 0.0001, which together covered over 99% of the repertoires. For each V-J combination, a TCR clonal expansion and chaos score was defined as the ratio of F50 clonal expansion to chaos observed in the TCRdist matrix. Welch's t-statistics and random forest were used to narrow the features down to over ten V-J combinations, which were then fed into a naive Bayes classifier. The similarity between thyroid and blood repertoires was quantified using the Morisita-Horn index. In-frame beta chains were kept once TCRdb had trimmed the public reads at Q25 with fastp and called clones with MiXCR. Each record represents a unique CDR3 protein, reported with the most common genes and DNA among its rows. V and J calls and clone size were set by TCRdb, not the authors. For this sample the table gives around 400,000 distinct CDR3 sequences, of which approximately 21% were detected only once. The ten most abundant clones make up under 3% of the sample.

The clonotype was recovered from a woman aged 18-29 years with stable Graves' hyperthyroidism. Donor details come from another sample of the same person, matched by shared clones. The chain uses TRBV28 and TRBJ1-1, and 9 bases in between align with TRBD1. Material: peripheral blood. CDR3 sequence: CASRQTDRGTEAFF. The DNA is TGTGCCAGCAGACAAACGGACAGGGGTACTGAAGCTTTCTTT.